This T cell receptor (beta chain) appears in the sequencing data of a study of blood T cell repertoires in COVID-19 (dated by TCRdb to about 2020). Concerning the study at large: The collaborator samples originated in the United States, Italy and Spain and spanned the acute and convalescent phases of COVID-19. The prospective study material was composed of cDNA or gDNA derived from T cells, B-cell-depleted T cells, or PBMCs. Samples were obtained from the ongoing ImmuneRACE study (first 160 participants) and from approximately 1,200 subjects provided by 6 global collaborators. HLA class I and class II types, where available, came from metadata supplied by the sample provider rather than from assay-based typing. A freely available public database, intended as a resource for researchers studying the immune response to SARS-CoV-2, is where the repertoires were released. Subjects who had been exposed to COVID-19, were actively infected with it, or had recovered from it provided the deeply sampled blood TCRbeta repertoires that made up the dataset. Sample metadata almost always included a de-identified subject ID, COVID-19 status, age in years and sex.

Paper-wide results and their limitations: The amount of clinical and demographic metadata varied by source and participant and was provided uncurated.

The junction shows trimming of 0 bases on V and 1 base on J, plus 10 bases between the germline ends. Inclusive of the bounding cysteine and phenylalanine, the CDR3 is 15 residues long. CDR3 DNA is the only sequence kept; it has 45 bases, read in frame from the first base. The CDR1 and CDR2 encoded by the germline V gene are SGHRS and YFSETQ. Participants in the prospective study were enrolled through a virtual design, were aged about 18 to 100 years, and lived in fewer than 30 United States geographic areas. In the prospective study, cohorts were assigned on the basis of participant-reported clinical history obtained from a screening survey and a study questionnaire. Recovered participants in ImmuneRACE Cohort 3 were defined as having two consecutive negative NP/OP PCR tests, clearance from a healthcare professional, or resolution of symptoms. Each participant in the prospective study had whole blood, serum and a nasopharyngeal or oropharyngeal swab collected by mobile phlebotomists. Participants in the prospective study had the option to provide additional blood draws and questionnaires over a roughly 2-month period. Blood samples from the prospective study were shipped frozen or at room temperature prior to DNA extraction.

Note on this clone: Its recognized antigen is unknown. Nothing much larger sits one base from this clone, and base qualities are not available.

TCRbeta CDR3 regions were amplified from genomic DNA by means of the immunoSEQ Assay, a bias-controlled multiplex PCR. For the original study's pipeline: Within the assay, amplification of reference gene primers was used to estimate how many nucleated cells each sample contained. To quantify the absolute abundance of each unique TCRbeta CDR3 rearrangement, sequence reads were collapsed and filtered. For each sample, productive Simpson clonality was calculated as the square root of Simpson's diversity index across productive rearrangements. TCRdb mirrors the immuneACCESS table, restricted to in-frame sequences. Some clones are absent from its copies; in checked studies, under half trace to an unresolved V gene, and the reason for the others is unknown. D and trimming come from the DNA, and the V and J calls and clone size come from that table. Across this sample there are some 260,000 clones, with over 80% seen only once. The ten largest clones capture approximately 2% of the sample.

The sequence was obtained from a woman aged 18-29 years who had recovered from COVID-19. Sequenced: PBMCs or T cells enriched from blood (not recorded which). The chain is assembled from TRBV5-1 and TRBJ1-1; a tentative D call is TRBD1 (5 bases match). The CDR3 region: CASSLDRQRNTEAFF. The DNA sequence follows: TGCGCCAGCAGCTTGGATCGACAGCGGAACACTGAAGCTTTCTTT.